The clone carrying this T cell receptor (beta chain) was seen just once. Methods used by the authors: Quantification of nucleated cells was approximated via reference gene primer amplification. Assay: immunoSEQ multiplex PCR; the TCRdb copy retains only in-frame clones and omits some. V and J calls and clone size are as listed in that table; D and trimming were resolved from the DNA. The sample lists under 250,000 clones, over 75% seen once, with approximately 7.2% in the top ten. The data are from a study of blood T cell repertoires in COVID-19. Overall study context: There were acute and convalescent COVID-19 samples, and they came from the United States, Italy and Spain. PBMCs, B-cell-depleted T cells, or T cells were the source of the cDNA or gDNA that made up the material.

Germline V gene data show CDR1 as SGHVS and CDR2 as FQNEAQ. V lost 5 bases to trimming and J lost 0 bases; unmatched junction nucleotides: 6. The CDR3 has 16 amino acids. The TCR was taken from a woman over 75 with acute or convalescent COVID-19. The sequencing input was peripheral blood. This sequence joins TRBV7-8 and TRBJ2-7, with 11 bases that match TRBD2. The DNA of the CDR3 is TGTGCCAGCAGCGCCCTTAGCGGGGGGGGCTCCTACGAGCAGTACTTC. Residues: CASSALSGGGSYEQYF.